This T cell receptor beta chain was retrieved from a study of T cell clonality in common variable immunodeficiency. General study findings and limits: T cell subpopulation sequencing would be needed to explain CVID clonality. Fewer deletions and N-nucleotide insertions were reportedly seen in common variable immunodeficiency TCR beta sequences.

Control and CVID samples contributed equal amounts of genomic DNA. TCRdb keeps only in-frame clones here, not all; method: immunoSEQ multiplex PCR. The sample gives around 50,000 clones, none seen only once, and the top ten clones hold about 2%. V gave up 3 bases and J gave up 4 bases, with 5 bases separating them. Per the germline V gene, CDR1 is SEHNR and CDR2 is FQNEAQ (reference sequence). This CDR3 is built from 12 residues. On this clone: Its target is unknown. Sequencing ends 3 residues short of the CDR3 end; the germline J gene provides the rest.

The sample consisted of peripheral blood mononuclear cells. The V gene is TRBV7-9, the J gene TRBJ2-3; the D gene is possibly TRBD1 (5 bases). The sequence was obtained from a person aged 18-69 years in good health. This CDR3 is CASSLTADTQYF. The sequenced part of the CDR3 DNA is TGTGCCAGCAGCTTGACAGCAGATACG.